The present T cell receptor (beta chain) was sequenced within a study of radiation and T cells in renal cell carcinoma. In the study overall: Nephrectomy followed 15 Gy stereotactic body radiation by 4 weeks.

With regard to this clone: Its antigen remains unidentified.

Time point described: baseline pretreatment blood. Treatment indicated: 15 Gy SBRT to primary tumor, nephrectomy 4 weeks later. After SBRT, blood was collected at 2 and 4 weeks, plus baseline. The tumor was a clear cell renal cell carcinoma. The germline V gene encodes CDR1 MGHRA and CDR2 YSYEKL. The trim removed 1 base at V and 4 bases at J, leaving 5 bases unmatched. This CDR3 has 15 residues. The study's findings and limits: In blood, top tumor clones expanded by 2 weeks, shrinking by 4.

Clones were sequenced by immunoSEQ multiplex PCR, and TCRdb holds only the in-frame ones, with some missing. The table includes around 140,000 clones, about 88% detected once. The sequence came from a woman in her sixties or seventies with renal cell carcinoma. Material: blood, obtained from a patient whose treatment included radiotherapy and nephrectomy. V is TRBV4-1 and J is TRBJ1-1, with TRBD1 matching 8 bases. The CDR3 region has the DNA TGCGCCAGCAGCCAAGCGGACAGGGATTCCACTGAAGCTTTCTTT. Its protein is CASSQADRDSTEAFF.